These T cell receptor beta chains were read from a single sample in a study of T cells in Graves' hyperthyroidism and ophthalmopathy. Each CDR3 protein gets one entry after TCRdb re-called the multiplex PCR reads with MiXCR. Of 250,000 to 300,000 distinct CDR3 sequences in the sample, less than 15% were seen once. Sequencing was performed on blood. Every receptor here comes from a woman aged 25 to 39 with Graves' hyperthyroidism that later progressed to Graves' ophthalmopathy. CDR3s include the opening cysteine and the closing phenylalanine or tryptophan. A D gene is named only where the DNA matches it firmly. The size entry is marked missing in some rows and otherwise reads once, few, many or a size class.

>TRBJ2-3|TRBD2|TRBV28|few
TGTGCCAGCAGTTTGGGCGGGGGGGTTGCAGATACGCAGTATTTT
CASSLGGGVADTQYF
>TRBJ2-5|.|TRBV6-5|few
TGTGCCAGCAGTTACTCGGGGACTGAAGAAGAGACCCAGTACTTC
CASSYSGTEEETQYF
>TRBJ2-1|.|TRBV7-8|many
TGTGCCAGCAGCTTCCTTCTGGGGCTTACCTACAATGAGCAGTTCTTC
CASSFLLGLTYNEQFF
>TRBJ1-2|.|TRBV6-2/TRBV6-3|many
TGTGCCAGCCCTACAGGGAACTATGGCTACACCTTC
CASPTGNYGYTF
>TRBJ2-5|TRBD1|TRBV7-2|.
TGTGCCAGCAGCCCGAGAGGGACAGAAGAGACCCAGTACTTC
CASSPRGTEETQYF
>TRBJ2-1|.|TRBV29-1|few
TGCAGCGTTGCCCCGACAGACCGAGGACATGAGCAGTTCTTC
CSVAPTDRGHEQFF
>TRBJ2-7|.|TRBV7-9|many
TGTGCCAGCAGCTTAATGTCTTCCTACGAGCAGTACTTC
CASSLMSSYEQYF
>TRBJ2-3|TRBD2|TRBV2|many
TGTGCCAGCAGTAGACTAGCGGGAGAAGGAAATACGCAGTATTTT
CASSRLAGEGNTQYF
>TRBJ2-7|TRBD1|TRBV28|.
TGTGCCAGCAGTACCCGGGACAGGGGGTCCTACGAGCAGTACTTC
CASSTRDRGSYEQYF
>TRBJ2-2|TRBD1|TRBV6-1|.
TGTGCCAGCAGCCCGGGACAGGCCGGCACCGGGGAGCTGTTTTTT
CASSPGQAGTGELFF
>TRBJ1-6|TRBD1|TRBV18|many
TGTGCCAGCTCACCACGGGACAGCAAAGGGGAGTCACCCCTCCACTTT
CASSPRDSKGESPLHF
>TRBJ2-3|.|TRBV4-1|many
TGCGCCAGCAGCCAAGATGGGCTACAATTCACAGATACGCAGTATTTT
CASSQDGLQFTDTQYF
>TRBJ2-5|TRBD2|TRBV28|many
TGTGCCGTGGGGCGCGGGAGAGTTGGAGAGACCCAGTACTTC
CAVGRGRVGETQYF
>TRBJ2-1|.|TRBV10-3|many
TGTGCCATCAGCGATCCCCCGGACAATGAGCAGTTCTTC
CAISDPPDNEQFF
>TRBJ1-1|.|TRBV20-1|many
TGCAGTGCGTGGGAGGGGGGTGGCACTGAAGCTTTCTTT
CSAWEGGGTEAFF
>TRBJ1-2|TRBD1|TRBV5-1|many
TGCGCCAGCAGCTTGCCTAACATGCCCCTTGCCAGGGGGCACGGCTACACCTTC
CASSLPNMPLARGHGYTF
>TRBJ1-2|.|TRBV5-1|many
TGCGCCAGCAGCTTGACAGGGAATGATGATGGCTACACCTTC
CASSLTGNDDGYTF
>TRBJ2-5|.|TRBV19|few
TGTGCCAGTAGTAGGACAGCAGAGGCGGAGACCCAGTACTTC
CASSRTAEAETQYF
>TRBJ2-1|.|TRBV20-1|.
TGCAGTGCTAGTCGCAGAACTCACCACAATGAGCAGTTCTTC
CSASRRTHHNEQFF
>TRBJ2-3|TRBD1|TRBV7-2|many
TGTGCCAGCAGCTTAGCCCGGGACAGGGGAGGCCGCGCAGATACGCAGTATTTT
CASSLARDRGGRADTQYF